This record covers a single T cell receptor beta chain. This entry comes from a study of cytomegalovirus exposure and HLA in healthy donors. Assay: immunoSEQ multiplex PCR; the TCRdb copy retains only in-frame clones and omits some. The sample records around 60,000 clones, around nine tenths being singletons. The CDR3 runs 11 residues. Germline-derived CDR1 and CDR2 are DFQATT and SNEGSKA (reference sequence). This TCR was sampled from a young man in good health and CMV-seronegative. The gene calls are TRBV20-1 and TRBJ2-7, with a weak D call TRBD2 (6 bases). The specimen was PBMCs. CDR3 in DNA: TGCAGCGTTAGCGGAAGATACGAGCAGTACTTC. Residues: CSVSGRYEQYF.